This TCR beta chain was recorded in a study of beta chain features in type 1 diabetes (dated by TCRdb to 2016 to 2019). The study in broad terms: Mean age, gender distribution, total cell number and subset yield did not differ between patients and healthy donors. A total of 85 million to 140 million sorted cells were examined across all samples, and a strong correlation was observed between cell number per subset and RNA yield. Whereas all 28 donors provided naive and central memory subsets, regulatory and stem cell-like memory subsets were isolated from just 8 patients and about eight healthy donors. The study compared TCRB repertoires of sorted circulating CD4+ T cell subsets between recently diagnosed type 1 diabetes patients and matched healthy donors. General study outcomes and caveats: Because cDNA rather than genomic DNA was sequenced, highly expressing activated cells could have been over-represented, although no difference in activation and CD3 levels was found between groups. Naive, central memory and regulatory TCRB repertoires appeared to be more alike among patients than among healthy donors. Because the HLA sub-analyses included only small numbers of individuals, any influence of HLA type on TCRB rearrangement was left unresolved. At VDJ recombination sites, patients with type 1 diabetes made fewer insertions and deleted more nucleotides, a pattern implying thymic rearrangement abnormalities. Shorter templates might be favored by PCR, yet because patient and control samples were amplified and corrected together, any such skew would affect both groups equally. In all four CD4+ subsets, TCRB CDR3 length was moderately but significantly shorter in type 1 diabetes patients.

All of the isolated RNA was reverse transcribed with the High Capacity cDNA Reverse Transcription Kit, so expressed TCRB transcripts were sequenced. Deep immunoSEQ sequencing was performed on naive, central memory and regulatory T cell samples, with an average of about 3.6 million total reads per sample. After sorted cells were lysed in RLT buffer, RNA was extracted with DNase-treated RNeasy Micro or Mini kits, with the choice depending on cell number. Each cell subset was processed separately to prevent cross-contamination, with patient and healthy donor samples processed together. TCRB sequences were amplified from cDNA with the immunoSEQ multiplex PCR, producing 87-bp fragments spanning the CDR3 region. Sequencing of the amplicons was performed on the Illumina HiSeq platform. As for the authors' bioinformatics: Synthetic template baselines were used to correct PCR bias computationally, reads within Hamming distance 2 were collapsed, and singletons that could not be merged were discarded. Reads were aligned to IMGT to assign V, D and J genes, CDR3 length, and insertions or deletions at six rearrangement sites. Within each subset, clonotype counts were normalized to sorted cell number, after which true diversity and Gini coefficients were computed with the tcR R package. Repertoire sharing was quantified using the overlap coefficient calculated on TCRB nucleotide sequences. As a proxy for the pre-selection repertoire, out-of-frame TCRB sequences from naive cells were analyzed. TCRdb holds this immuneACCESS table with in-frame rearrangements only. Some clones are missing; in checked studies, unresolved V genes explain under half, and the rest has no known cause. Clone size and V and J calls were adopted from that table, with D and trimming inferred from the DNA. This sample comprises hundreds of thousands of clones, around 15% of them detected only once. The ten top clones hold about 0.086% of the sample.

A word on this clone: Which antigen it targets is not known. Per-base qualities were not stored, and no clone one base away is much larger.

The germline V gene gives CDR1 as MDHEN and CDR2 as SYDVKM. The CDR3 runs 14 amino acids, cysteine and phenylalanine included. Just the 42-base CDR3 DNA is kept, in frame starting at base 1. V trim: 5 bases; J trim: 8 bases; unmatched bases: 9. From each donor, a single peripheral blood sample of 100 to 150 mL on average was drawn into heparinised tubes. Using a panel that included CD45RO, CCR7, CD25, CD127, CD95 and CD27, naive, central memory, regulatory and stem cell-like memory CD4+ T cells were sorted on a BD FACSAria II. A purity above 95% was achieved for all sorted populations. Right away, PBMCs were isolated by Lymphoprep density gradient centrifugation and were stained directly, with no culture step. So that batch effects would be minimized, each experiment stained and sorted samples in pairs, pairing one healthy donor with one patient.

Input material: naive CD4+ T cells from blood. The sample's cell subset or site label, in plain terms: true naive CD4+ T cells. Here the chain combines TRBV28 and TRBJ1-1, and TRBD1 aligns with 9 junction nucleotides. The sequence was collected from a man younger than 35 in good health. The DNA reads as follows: TGTGCCAGCAGTACAGGGGGCACCTGGGGAGAAGCTTTCTTT. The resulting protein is CASSTGGTWGEAFF.